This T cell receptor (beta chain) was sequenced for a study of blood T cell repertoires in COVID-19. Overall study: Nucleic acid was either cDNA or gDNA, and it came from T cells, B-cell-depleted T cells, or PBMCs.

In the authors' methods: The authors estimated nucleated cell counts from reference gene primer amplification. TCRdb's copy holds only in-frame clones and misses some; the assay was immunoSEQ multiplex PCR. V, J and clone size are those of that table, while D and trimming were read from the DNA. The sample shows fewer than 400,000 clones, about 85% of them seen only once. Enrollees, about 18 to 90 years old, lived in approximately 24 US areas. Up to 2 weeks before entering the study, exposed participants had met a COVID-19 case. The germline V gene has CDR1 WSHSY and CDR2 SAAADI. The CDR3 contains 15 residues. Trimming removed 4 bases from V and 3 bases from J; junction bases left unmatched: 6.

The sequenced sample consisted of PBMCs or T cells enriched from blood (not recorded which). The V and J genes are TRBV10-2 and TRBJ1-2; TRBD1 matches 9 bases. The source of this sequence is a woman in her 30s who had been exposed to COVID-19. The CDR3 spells CASSGIQGAHYGYTF. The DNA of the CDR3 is TGCGCCAGCAGTGGGATACAGGGGGCCCACTATGGCTACACCTTC.